This entry lists 27 T cell receptor beta chains sequenced from one sample in a study of blood T cell repertoires in COVID-19. Sequencing used immunoSEQ multiplex PCR; TCRdb keeps in-frame clones, though not all of them. The sample has 100,000 to 150,000 clones, 80% to 90% seen once. The specimen sequenced was peripheral blood. All receptors come from an older man with active or convalescent COVID-19.

J is TRBJ2-5 and V is TRBV5-1; 13 bases match TRBD2. V lost 3 bases, J lost 5 bases, and 7 bases stayed unmatched. CDR1 and CDR2 (germline): SGHRS, YFSETQ. The CDR3 extends over 16 amino acids. CDR3 nucleotide sequence: TGCGCCAGCAGCTGGGGGACTAGCGGGATGCAGGAGACCCAGTACTTC. Protein: CASSWGTSGMQETQYF.

The CDR3 protein is CATSEEGAGSTDTQYF. The CDR3 nucleotides are TGTGCCACCAGTGAAGAGGGGGCGGGAAGCACAGATACGCAGTATTTT. The chain couples TRBV24-1 to TRBJ2-3; a possible D gene is TRBD1 (7 bases). Trimming stripped 4 bases from V and 0 bases from J, with 13 bases between. The CDR3 spans 16 residues. CDR1 and CDR2 (germline): KGHDR, SFDVKD.

The chain employs TRBV12-3 or TRBV12-4 and TRBJ1-1; TRBD1 is a possible D gene (5 bases). Trimming left V 7 bases short and J 4 bases short, with 13 bases between. The CDR3 loop spans 13 amino acids. The CDR3 bases are TGTGCCAGCATTCTAACAGGCGGCACTGAAGCTTTCTTT. Protein: CASILTGGTEAFF.

CDR3 bases: TGTGCCAGTAGGCGACAGGGGGCCCGCTATGGCTACACCTTC. It specifies CASRRQGARYGYTF. The chain joins TRBV19 to TRBJ1-2, with TRBD1 matching 10 bases. With V trimmed by 6 bases and J by 4 bases, 5 bases remained unmatched. Germline V gene sequence: CDR1 LNHDA, CDR2 SQIVND (reference sequence). The CDR3 sequence is 14 residues long. Supplemented by reference TRBV19 and TRBJ1-2, the full variable domain reads DGGITQSPKYLFRKEGQNVTLSCEQNLNHDAMYWYRQDPGQGLRLIYYSQIVNDFQKGDIAEGYSVSREKKESFPLTVTSAQKNPTAFYLCASRRQGARYGYTFGSGTRLTVV.

The rearrangement joins TRBV28 to TRBJ2-3, with D perhaps TRBD1 (5 bases). Germline CDR1 reads MDHEN; CDR2 reads SYDVKM. Trimming removed 7 bases at V and 4 bases at J, with 15 bases between. The CDR3 loop spans 14 amino acids. The CDR3 coding sequence is TGTGCCAGCACCTCCGACGGCAGGGCAGATACGCAGTATTTT. Its protein is CASTSDGRADTQYF.

The rearrangement joins TRBV18 to TRBJ2-7; D might be TRBD2 (7 bases). The germline V gene has CDR1 KGHSH and CDR2 LQKENI. V gave up 4 bases and J gave up 1 base, with 11 bases separating them. This CDR3 contains 14 residues. The DNA of the CDR3 is TGTGCCAGCTCACTAGGGGGACTATCCTACGAGCAGTACTTC. Translating gives CASSLGGLSYEQYF.

The chain is built from TRBV19 and TRBJ2-7, with a possible D match to TRBD1 (6 bases). In germline, CDR1 is LNHDA, CDR2 SQIVND (reference sequence). This CDR3 is built from 13 residues. The ends were cut back, 5 bases at V and 2 bases at J, with 10 bases in the middle. The CDR3 DNA follows: TGTGCCAGTAGTCGGTCAGGGGCCTACGAGCAGTACTTC. It encodes CASSRSGAYEQYF. The whole variable domain, filled in from reference TRBV19 and TRBJ2-7, reads DGGITQSPKYLFRKEGQNVTLSCEQNLNHDAMYWYRQDPGQGLRLIYYSQIVNDFQKGDIAEGYSVSREKKESFPLTVTSAQKNPTAFYLCASSRSGAYEQYFGPGTRLTVT.

This clone was observed a handful of times. V is TRBV28 and J is TRBJ2-3, with 9 positions matching TRBD1. Germline CDR1 MDHEN, CDR2 SYDVKM. The length of the CDR3 is 16 residues. With V trimmed by 5 bases and J by 2 bases, 8 bases remained unmatched. The CDR3, as DNA: TGTGCCAGCAGTCTGTGGACAGGGGAGTTCACAGATACGCAGTATTTT. Translated: CASSLWTGEFTDTQYF.

This rearrangement joins TRBV5-6 to TRBJ2-3; D might be TRBD2 (5 bases). Trimming removed 0 bases at V and 6 bases at J, with 11 bases between. There are 14 residues in the CDR3. The germline CDR1 and CDR2 sequences are SGHDT and YYEEEE. CDR3 sequence reads: CASSLGSGGDTQYF. The CDR3 DNA reads as TGTGCCAGCAGCTTGGGGTCCGGCGGGGATACGCAGTATTTT.

The chain combines TRBV27 with TRBJ1-6; D unresolved. Trimming cost V 1 base and J 9 bases, with 7 bases left between them. This CDR3 has 13 residues. Germline V gene data show CDR1 as MNHEY and CDR2 as SMNVEV (reference sequence). The CDR3 DNA sequence: TGTGCCAGCAGTTTATGGGCAGGTTCACCCCTCCACTTT. Translating gives CASSLWAGSPLHF.

The sample holds one count of this clone. The chain's CDR3 is CASSEVPPNEQYF. The CDR3 nucleotides are TGTGCCAGCAGTGAAGTCCCCCCAAACGAGCAGTACTTC. The chain links TRBV6-1 to TRBJ2-7; D gene uncertain. Per the germline V gene, CDR1 is MNHNS and CDR2 is SASEGT. Trimming removed 1 base at V and 5 bases at J, with 9 bases between. The CDR3 loop spans 13 amino acids.

The chain employs TRBV19 and TRBJ2-3; TRBD1 is a possible D gene (5 bases). This CDR3 has 15 amino acids. V was trimmed by 6 bases and J by 4 bases, leaving 17 bases between them. CDR1 is LNHDA, CDR2 SQIVND, per germline (reference sequence). In nucleotides, the CDR3 is TGTGCCAGTAGAACGCGCCAGGGTAGAGCAGATACGCAGTATTTT. This codes for CASRTRQGRADTQYF.

The chain links TRBV5-5 to TRBJ2-7; D gene uncertain. With 0 bases removed from V and 3 bases from J, the gap between germline ends came to 7 bases. The CDR3 sequence is 13 residues long. CDR1 and CDR2 (germline): SGHKS, YYEKEE (reference sequence). The CDR3 DNA is TGTGCCAGCAGCTTGGCAGGCAACTACGAGCAGTACTTC. Amino acid sequence: CASSLAGNYEQYF.

The chain uses TRBV14 and TRBJ1-2; 9 nucleotides line up with TRBD1. Germline loops: CDR1 SGHDN, CDR2 FVKESK. The junction had 10 bases not matched to a gene; V was cut back by 4 bases and J by 7 bases. The CDR3 consists of 15 residues. CDR3 bases: TGTGCCAGCAGCCCGTCGGGACAGGGATGGTCTGGCTACACCTTC. Translated: CASSPSGQGWSGYTF.

On this clone itself: Compared with germline, one end of the junction differs, possibly owing to a read error. The chain has TRBV4-1 and TRBJ2-7; 8 nucleotides line up with TRBD2. The CDR3 is 18 amino acids. CDR1 and CDR2 (germline): MGHRA, YSYEKL. The CDR3 sequence is CASSQPAGEVFSSYGQYF. CDR3 DNA: TGCGCCAGCAGCCAACCAGCGGGAGAGGTCTTTAGTTCCTACGGGCAGTACTTC.

This clone was seen just once. The chain links TRBV18 to TRBJ1-2; D gene unclear. Germline CDR1 KGHSH, CDR2 LQKENI. CDR3 size: 13 residues. V lost 5 bases and J lost 4, with 11 bases in between. CDR3: CASSSRGSYGYTF. CDR3 DNA: TGTGCCAGCTCATCGCGGGGTTCCTATGGCTACACCTTC.

The CDR3 is CATAGGSTDTQYF. CDR3 nucleotide sequence: TGTGCCACCGCCGGGGGGAGCACAGATACGCAGTATTTT. The chain links TRBV24-1 to TRBJ2-3; 7 bases are a match to TRBD2. CDR1 and CDR2 from the germline V gene are KGHDR and SFDVKD. This CDR3 is 13 amino acids long. V shed 9 bases, J shed 0 bases, and the junction held 2 bases outside the gene matches.

This chain connects TRBV19 to TRBJ2-2; no definite D call. The CDR3 consists of 17 residues. Germline-derived CDR1 and CDR2 are LNHDA and SQIVND (reference sequence). V was shortened by 6 bases and J by 0 bases, with 17 bases between the two germline ends. CDR3 sequence (DNA): TGTGCCAGTAGCCAATTCCTCTCGAGCGCGAACACCGGGGAGCTGTTTTTT. It is translated as CASSQFLSSANTGELFF. The full variable domain, completed using reference TRBV19 and TRBJ2-2, is DGGITQSPKYLFRKEGQNVTLSCEQNLNHDAMYWYRQDPGQGLRLIYYSQIVNDFQKGDIAEGYSVSREKKESFPLTVTSAQKNPTAFYLCASSQFLSSANTGELFFGEGSRLTVL.

This sequence joins TRBV3-1 (or the pseudogene TRBV3-2) and TRBJ1-1, with D possibly TRBD1 on 5 matching bases. V dropped 6 bases and J dropped 13 bases, with 24 bases sitting between them. This CDR3 has 14 residues. Germline CDR1 LGHDT, CDR2 YNNKEL (reference sequence). CDR3: CASSLGQPGGGGFF. DNA of the CDR3: TGTGCCAGCAGTCTAGGGCAGCCAGGAGGCGGGGGTTTCTTT.

The CDR3 bases are TGTGCCACCAGCAGCAAGAGAACTAGCGGGAGGGCCAATGAGCAGTTCTTC. It codes for CATSSKRTSGRANEQFF. V is TRBV15 and J is TRBJ2-1, with 13 bases matching TRBD2. Germline lookup yields CDR1 LNHNV and CDR2 YYDKDF (reference sequence). This CDR3 spans 17 amino acids. V dropped 3 bases and J dropped 6; count of bases not matched to a gene: 8.

This chain joins TRBV27 and TRBJ1-1, with 9 bases matching TRBD1. V was pared by 5 bases and J by 8 bases, with 9 bases of the junction left unmatched. This CDR3 spans 14 amino acids. Germline CDR1 is MNHEY and CDR2 is SMNVEV (reference sequence). Here the CDR3 DNA reads TGTGCCAGCAGTCCCCCGGGACAGGGAAAAGAAGCTTTCTTT. Translation gives CASSPPGQGKEAFF.

The V and J genes are TRBV12-3 or TRBV12-4 and TRBJ1-1; D remains ambiguous. There are 12 residues in the CDR3. V was trimmed by 3 bases and J by 4 bases, leaving 6 bases between them. DNA of the CDR3: TGTGCCAGCAGTTTGTACAGCACTGAAGCTTTCTTT. This codes for CASSLYSTEAFF.

This clone occurred once. The chain uses TRBV19 and TRBJ2-3; perhaps TRBD1 as D (5 bases). The germline CDR1 and CDR2 sequences are LNHDA and SQIVND (reference sequence). V lost 5 bases and J lost 3, with 12 bases in between. This CDR3 spans 14 amino acids. In nucleotides, the CDR3 is TGTGCCAGTAGTCGCCGCCAGGGAACAGATACGCAGTATTTT. It encodes CASSRRQGTDTQYF.

The rearrangement uses TRBV6-5 and TRBJ2-3; D is perhaps TRBD2 (6 bases). The CDR3 contains 13 residues. Trimming stripped 6 bases from V and 4 bases from J, with 11 bases between. The germline V gene has CDR1 MNHEY and CDR2 SVGAGI. CDR3 amino acids: CASREGLSDTQYF. CDR3 nucleotides: TGTGCCAGCAGAGAGGGACTTTCAGATACGCAGTATTTT.

To note about this clone: The conserved closing phenylalanine or tryptophan is absent in this CDR3, likely reflecting a read error. The chain uses TRBV27 and TRBJ1-1; no definite D call. The CDR3 has 14 residues. Trimming stripped 6 bases from V and 2 bases from J, with 13 bases between. Germline V gives CDR1 MNHEY, CDR2 SMNVEV (reference sequence). Written as DNA, the CDR3 is TGTGCCAGCAGAAGACTCGCTTTAAACACTGAAGCTTTCCTT. Translated: CASRRLALNTEAFL.

CDR3 sequence: CASDLAGGSYNEQFF. The CDR3 DNA reads as TGCGCCAGCGACCTAGCGGGAGGCTCCTACAATGAGCAGTTCTTC. The chain recombines TRBV5-1 with TRBJ2-1, with 11 bases lining up with TRBD2. With V trimmed by 7 bases and J by 0 bases, 3 bases remained unmatched. Germline values: CDR1 SGHRS, CDR2 YFSETQ. The CDR3 contains 15 residues.

V gene TRBV5-1 combines with J gene TRBJ1-1, with D hard to call. This CDR3 has 15 amino acids. Germline CDR1 reads SGHRS; CDR2 reads YFSETQ. V was clipped by 0 bases and J by 10 bases, with 19 bases between them. CDR3 in amino acids: CASSLVNSGSEGAFF. CDR3 DNA sequence: TGCGCCAGCAGCTTGGTGAATTCGGGGTCGGAGGGAGCTTTCTTT.